Shown below are 8 T cell receptor beta chains from a single sample sequenced in a study of T cell repertoires in cytomegalovirus infection. These receptors are not linked to any known antigen. TCRdb independently ran MiXCR on the reads; one entry per CDR3 protein. The sample lists some 350,000 distinct CDR3 sequences; 34% were seen once. The input for sequencing was cultured PBMCs, taken from culture after CMV antigen stimulation. The receptors shown here come from a human donor in good health (CMV status not recorded). Some clones in this sample may be carry-over from other donors' samples.

This clonotype was seen only a few times. The CDR3 DNA reads TGTGCCAGCAAGGGGACAGAAACATACGAGCAGTACTTC. It translates to CASKGTETYEQYF. This chain joins TRBV12-3 or TRBV12-4 and TRBJ2-7, with 7 bases matching TRBD1. V dropped 7 bases and J dropped 4; count of bases not matched to a gene: 7. This CDR3 has 13 residues.

This clonotype has a handful of counts. The rearrangement uses TRBV25-1 and TRBJ2-2; possibly TRBD1 for D (6 bases). Germline CDR1 is MGHDK and CDR2 is SYGVNS. Deletions cut 10 bases from V and 8 bases from J, with 20 bases between. The CDR3 is 14 amino acids. The CDR3 DNA is TGTGCCACCGATTCAGACAGGCCCCGGGGGGAGCTGTTTTTT. Encoded protein: CATDSDRPRGELFF. Complete variable domain (other parts from reference TRBV25-1 and TRBJ2-2): EADIYQTPRYLVIGTGKKITLECSQTMGHDKMYWYQQDPGMELHLIHYSYGVNSTEKGDLSSESTVSRIRTEHFPLTLESARPSHTSQYLCATDSDRPRGELFFGEGSRLTVL.

J is TRBJ2-1 and V is TRBV6-5; D perhaps matches TRBD1 (6 bases). CDR3 length equals 16 residues. Trimming shortened V by 2 bases and J by 5 bases, and 16 bases separated the two germline ends. Germline V gives CDR1 MNHEY, CDR2 SVGAGI. Here the CDR3 reads CASSYPTLTGHNEQFF. The CDR3 nucleotides read TGTGCCAGCAGTTACCCGACCCTAACAGGGCACAATGAGCAGTTCTTC.

CDR3 coding DNA: TGTGCCAGCAGTCTAGAGACGGATCAGCCCCAGCATTTT. Its protein product is CASSLETDQPQHF. The chain uses TRBV12-3 or TRBV12-4 and TRBJ1-5; no clear D. V was pared by 5 bases and J by 5 bases, with 10 bases between. The CDR3 is 13 amino acids.

The chain joins TRBV18 to TRBJ2-4; TRBD2 aligns across 9 bases. The germline V gene encodes CDR1 KGHSH and CDR2 LQKENI. J was trimmed by 3 bases and V by 3 bases; bases with no gene match: 6. This CDR3 has 16 residues. The CDR3, as DNA: TGTGCCAGCTCACCGTTTAGCGGGGGAGGCAAAAACATTCAGTACTTC. It translates to CASSPFSGGGKNIQYF.

The chain joins TRBV6-1 to TRBJ2-6, with D possibly being TRBD2 (5 bases). The CDR3 runs to 17 residues. The germline CDR1 and CDR2 sequences are MNHNS and SASEGT. Trimming shortened V by 4 bases and J by 0 bases, and 13 bases separated the two germline ends. The DNA of the CDR3 is TGTGCCAGCAGTGCCCAGTTGGAGGCCTCTGGGGCCAACGTCCTGACTTTC. This sequence encodes CASSAQLEASGANVLTF.

CDR3 sequence reads: CASSPLLTSTDTQYF. The CDR3 bases are TGTGCCAGTAGTCCTCTTCTGACTAGCACAGATACGCAGTATTTT. The chain couples TRBV19 to TRBJ2-3; D not resolved. This CDR3 spans 15 amino acids. Between the trimmed V and J ends, which lost 5 bases and 0 bases, there was a span of 12 bases. CDR1 and CDR2 (germline): LNHDA, SQIVND (reference sequence).

This clonotype was counted only a few times. This chain joins TRBV6-2 or TRBV6-3 and TRBJ2-6; unclear D gene. V gave up 8 bases and J gave up 0 bases, with 14 bases separating them. Per germline, CDR1 MNHEY and CDR2 SVGEGT. The CDR3 has 16 amino acids. CDR3 loop: CASSTLPNSGANVLTF. The CDR3 bases are TGTGCCAGCTCGACTCTACCCAACTCTGGGGCCAACGTCCTGACTTTC.